These 15 T cell receptor beta chains were sequenced from one sample in a study of T cells after yellow fever vaccination. TCRdb re-analysed the 5' RACE reads in MiXCR, keeping a single row per CDR3 protein. Among roughly 26,000 distinct CDR3 sequences listed, 4.5% to 5.5% were seen once. This specimen was PBMCs, either bulk or a sorted T-cell subset (CD4+, CD8+, memory, or dextramer-sorted; not recorded which), taken 15 days after the yellow fever booster vaccination. These receptors came from a man younger than 40 who received the YFV17D yellow fever vaccine.

This clonotype appeared many times. This chain joins TRBV20-1 and TRBJ2-1; D is uncertain. V lost 3 bases and J 8 bases, leaving 17 bases between the germline ends. The CDR3 is 14 residues long. Germline-derived CDR1 and CDR2 are DFQATT and SNEGSKA (reference sequence). Here the CDR3 DNA reads TGCAGTGCTAGCGCTGGCAGGCCTCAGGATGAGCAGTTCTTC. It yields the protein CSASAGRPQDEQFF.

This clonotype was seen repeatedly, ten times or more. The chain recombines TRBV7-2 with TRBJ2-7; a weak D match, TRBD1 (5 bases). CDR1 SGHTA and CDR2 FQGNSA come from the germline V gene. The CDR3 consists of 15 residues. Trimming cost V 1 base and J 0 bases, with 10 bases left between them. The CDR3 DNA is TGTGCCAGCAGCTTAGAGGGGCCCAACTCCTACGAGCAGTACTTC. Amino acid sequence: CASSLEGPNSYEQYF.

This clonotype was seen ten or more times. V and J are TRBV28 and TRBJ1-5; possible D gene TRBD1, 6 bases. This CDR3 has 16 amino acids. The germline gives CDR1 MDHEN, CDR2 SYDVKM. Trimming took 8 bases from V and 3 from J, leaving 20 bases between them. CDR3 sequence (DNA): TGTGCCAGCCAACAACTCCGGACAGCCACCAATCAGCCCCAGCATTTT. Translated, it gives CASQQLRTATNQPQHF. Full variable domain (outside the CDR3, taken from reference TRBV28 and TRBJ1-5): DVKVTQSSRYLVKRTGEKVFLECVQDMDHENMFWYRQDPGLGLRLIYFSYDVKMKEKGDIPEGYSVSREKKERFSLILESASTNQTSMYLCASQQLRTATNQPQHFGDGTRLSIL.

Many counts were recorded for this clonotype. This rearrangement joins TRBV20-1 to TRBJ2-1, with 10 positions matching TRBD2. Germline assignment: CDR1 DFQATT and CDR2 SNEGSKA (reference sequence). This CDR3 comprises 17 residues. V was pared by 5 bases and J by 1 base, with 11 bases of the junction left unmatched. The CDR3 nucleotides are TGCAGTGCTGGAATGACAGGACTAGCGGATTCCTACAATGAGCAGTTCTTC. It translates to CSAGMTGLADSYNEQFF.

Ten or more counts support this clonotype. V and J are TRBV28 and TRBJ2-1, with 10 bases matching TRBD2. The CDR3 is made up of 16 amino acids. Germline CDR1 reads MDHEN; CDR2 reads SYDVKM. After removal of 4 bases from V and 4 bases from J, the junction contained 7 bases not matched to a gene. As DNA, the CDR3 is TGTGCCAGCAGTTCCTCAAGGACTAGCGGTTACAATGAGCAGTTCTTC. Translation: CASSSSRTSGYNEQFF.

This clonotype has at least ten counts. The chain recombines TRBV2 with TRBJ2-5; D is uncertain. Germline lookup yields CDR1 SNHLY and CDR2 FYNNEI. Trimming removed 9 bases from V and 4 bases from J, with 15 bases in between. CDR3 length equals 13 residues. CDR3 protein: CASLLDALETQYF. Here the CDR3 DNA reads TGTGCCAGTCTGCTAGACGCTTTAGAGACCCAGTACTTC.

This clonotype was detected many times. This rearrangement joins TRBV2 to TRBJ2-6; D may be TRBD1 (5 bases). V was trimmed by 0 bases and J by 2 bases, leaving 11 bases between them. Germline values: CDR1 SNHLY, CDR2 FYNNEI. The CDR3 is 17 amino acids. The CDR3 bases are TGTGCCAGCAGTGAAGCGACCAGGGCGGCTGGGGCCAACGTCCTGACTTTC. It encodes CASSEATRAAGANVLTF.

This clonotype is medium-sized in the sample. V and J are TRBV7-2 and TRBJ2-5; D is ambiguous. The germline gives CDR1 SGHTA, CDR2 FQGNSA. There are 11 residues in the CDR3. V lost 4 bases and J lost 10, with 10 bases in between. Written as DNA, the CDR3 is TGTGCCAGCAGCTCCCGAGTGAGCCAGTACTTC. It is translated as CASSSRVSQYF.

This clonotype was detected a few times. The gene calls are TRBV10-2 and TRBJ2-1, with no clear D. This CDR3 spans 16 amino acids. The V gene's germline CDR1 is WSHSY and CDR2 SAAADI. Trimming stripped 4 bases from V and 2 bases from J, with 15 bases between. CDR3 in DNA: TGCGCCAGCAGTGTCTTGGGAAGCACTCCCTACAATGAGCAGTTCTTC. Translating gives CASSVLGSTPYNEQFF.

This clonotype was counted at least ten times. V gene TRBV28 combines with J gene TRBJ2-5; D might be TRBD1 (5 bases). V lost 3 bases and J 4 bases, leaving 9 bases between the germline ends. The CDR3 loop spans 13 amino acids. In germline, CDR1 is MDHEN, CDR2 SYDVKM. CDR3 nucleotide sequence: TGTGCCAGCAGTTTTCGAGACAGAGAGACCCAGTACTTC. Protein sequence: CASSFRDRETQYF.

This clonotype was recorded at least ten times. The genes are TRBV12-3 or TRBV12-4 and TRBJ2-1; 11 bases agree with TRBD2. This CDR3 region has 16 residues. The ends lost 5 bases at V and 7 bases at J; junction bases unmatched: 10. In DNA form, the CDR3 reads TGTGCCAGCAGTACTCTTAGGGCTAGCGGGAGGAATGAGCAGTTCTTC. As protein: CASSTLRASGRNEQFF.

The sample holds one count of this clonotype. The rearrangement uses TRBV4-3 and TRBJ2-7; 7 bases agree with TRBD2. CDR1 is LGHNA and CDR2 is YSLEER in the germline V gene. Trimming removed 4 bases from V and 6 bases from J; junction bases left unmatched: 9. The length of the CDR3 is 14 residues. The CDR3 nucleotides read TGCGCCAGCAGCCCACGGCGGGAGAGGGTCGAGCAGTACTTC. Its protein product is CASSPRRERVEQYF.

This clonotype has ten or more counts. The CDR3 is CASTSGGRRSSYNEQFF. CDR3 bases: TGTGCCAGCACCTCAGGGGGGAGGCGCAGCTCCTACAATGAGCAGTTCTTC. V usage is TRBV28 and J usage is TRBJ2-1, with D tentatively TRBD1 (7 bases). Trimming took off 7 bases at V and 0 bases at J, with 19 bases between the two ends. The CDR3 is 17 residues long. Looked up from germline, CDR1 is MDHEN and CDR2 is SYDVKM.

This clonotype has a count of ten or more. The chain links TRBV18 to TRBJ1-3; D is unclear. Deletions cut 8 bases from V and 0 bases from J, with 17 bases between. The V gene's germline CDR1 is KGHSH and CDR2 LQKENI. CDR3 size: 16 residues. The CDR3 nucleotides read TGTGCCAGCCGCGACATACGGCGTACCTCTGGAAACACCATATATTTT. Protein product: CASRDIRRTSGNTIYF. The variable domain in full, completed from reference TRBV18 and TRBJ1-3, reads NAGVMQNPRHLVRRRGQEARLRCSPMKGHSHVYWYRQLPEEGLKFMVYLQKENIIDESGMPKERFSAEFPKEGPSILRIQQVVRGDSAAYFCASRDIRRTSGNTIYFGEGSWLTVV.

This clonotype has at least ten counts. The chain recombines TRBV11-2 with TRBJ2-3; D ambiguous. Trimming pared 0 bases from V and 0 bases from J, leaving 4 bases between. The CDR3 sequence is 14 residues long. CDR1 is SGHAT, CDR2 FQNNGV, per germline. The CDR3 here is CASSLDWSTDTQYF. The CDR3 DNA reads TGTGCCAGCAGCTTAGATTGGAGCACAGATACGCAGTATTTT. The full variable domain, with the rest looked up from reference TRBV11-2 and TRBJ2-3, is EAGVAQSPRYKIIEKRQSVAFWCNPISGHATLYWYQQILGQGPKLLIQFQNNGVVDDSQLPKDRFSAERLKGVDSTLKIQPAKLEDSAVYLCASSLDWSTDTQYFGPGTRLTVL.